This TCR beta chain was captured by sequencing in a study of vaccination effects on CD4 cells after COVID-19. Study conclusions and caveats: Both infection-induced and vaccine-induced clones contracted markedly at late post-vaccination timepoints. Few convalescent patients were studied, and early post-infection samples were lacking.

Antigen-specific CD4+ T cells were expanded with viral peptide pools in the ViraFEST assay before sequencing. Scientists isolated CD4+ T cells after an approximately 10-day culture period ended. Each person got two doses of an mRNA SARS-CoV-2 vaccine, BNT162b2 or mRNA-1273. Vaccinated participants had no history of SARS-CoV-2 infection and tested negative for nucleocapsid antibodies. PBMC cultures contained around 2 million cells per well, 7.5 to 10 IU/ml IL-2 and around 9.6 ug/ml peptides. The germline V gene has CDR1 SGDLS and CDR2 YYNGEE. The CDR3 has 15 amino acids. V was pared by 4 bases and J by 4 bases, with 14 bases between. As regards this clone: Its antigen is currently unknown.

Libraries were prepared by immunoSEQ multiplex PCR; TCRdb keeps only in-frame clonotypes and omits some of them. The sample records 29,000 or so clones, under 85% being singletons. This clonotype originated in a human donor who received a COVID-19 vaccine. Here the sequenced sample was CD4+ T cells from PBMCs cultured with HCoV-OC43 spike peptides, taken after COVID-19 vaccination. The subset is: HCoV-OC43 spike overlapping peptide pool stimulation. This chain joins TRBV9 and TRBJ2-2; the D call may be TRBD1 or TRBD2 (5 bases each). The CDR3 DNA reads as TGTGCCAGCAGCCCCGGTGGGGCGGGCACCGGGGAGCTGTTTTTT. The encoded protein is CASSPGGAGTGELFF.